This T cell receptor beta chain was retrieved from a study of T cell responses to AZD1222 COVID-19 vaccine. The repertoire was sequenced with immunoSEQ multiplex PCR; TCRdb's copy has only in-frame clones and lacks some. The sample lists some 120,000 clones; roughly 90% were seen once. Notes on the study in general: Rises in breadth and depth of Spike-specific TCRs came after two AZD1222 doses.

Of note for this clone: The antigen remains undetermined.

The V and J ends lost 4 bases and 3 bases respectively, with 17 bases between them. Per germline, CDR1 SGHNT and CDR2 YYREEE (reference sequence). This CDR3 spans 15 amino acids. The TCR originated in an adult in good health. The chain joins TRBV5-4 to TRBJ2-7, with D perhaps matching TRBD2 (6 bases). The sample was peripheral blood, taken on day 0 of AZD1222 vaccination. For the CDR3, the DNA is TGTGCCAGCAGCCCCGAGGGCGGGAACCTCTACGAGCAGTACTTC. Amino acid sequence: CASSPEGGNLYEQYF.